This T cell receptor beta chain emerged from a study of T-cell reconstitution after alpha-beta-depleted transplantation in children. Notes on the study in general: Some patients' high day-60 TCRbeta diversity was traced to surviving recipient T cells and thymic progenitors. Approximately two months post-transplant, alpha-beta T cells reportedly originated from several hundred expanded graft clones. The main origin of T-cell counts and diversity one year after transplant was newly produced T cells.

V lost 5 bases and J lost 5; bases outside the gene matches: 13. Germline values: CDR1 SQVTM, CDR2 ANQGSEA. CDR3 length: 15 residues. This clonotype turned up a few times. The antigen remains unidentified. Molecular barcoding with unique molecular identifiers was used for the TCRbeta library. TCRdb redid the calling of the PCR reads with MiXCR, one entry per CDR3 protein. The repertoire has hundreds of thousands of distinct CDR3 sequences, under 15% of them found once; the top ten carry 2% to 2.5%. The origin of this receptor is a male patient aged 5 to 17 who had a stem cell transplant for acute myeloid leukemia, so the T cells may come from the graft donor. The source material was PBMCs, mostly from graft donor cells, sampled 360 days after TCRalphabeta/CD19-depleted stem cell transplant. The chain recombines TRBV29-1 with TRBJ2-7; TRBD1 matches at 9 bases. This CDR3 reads CSVNAPDRGVNEQYF. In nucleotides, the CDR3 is TGCAGCGTTAACGCCCCGGACAGGGGTGTCAACGAGCAGTACTTC.